The entry below gives a single T cell receptor (beta chain) sequence along with its context. The data originate from a study of T cell changes during pregnancy in multiple sclerosis. The method was immunoSEQ multiplex PCR; TCRdb's version includes in-frame clones alone and lacks a portion of them. The repertoire holds under 60,000 clones, with 91% as singletons. Germline V gene lookup returns CDR1 SGHVS and CDR2 FQNEAQ. The CDR3 has 13 residues. Trimming pared 1 base from V and 7 bases from J, leaving 5 bases between. The chain recombines TRBV7-8 with TRBJ1-6; D perhaps matches TRBD1 (5 bases). The source was CD8+ T cells from peripheral blood mononuclear cells, collected after pregnancy. This clonotype was sampled from a female donor with multiple sclerosis, enrolled in a pregnancy study. The CDR3 loop reads CASSLDRNSPLHF. The CDR3, as DNA: TGTGCCAGCAGCTTAGACAGGAATTCACCCCTCCACTTT.